Listed below are T cell receptor beta chains from one sample, sequenced in a study of memory CD4+ T cells and cytomegalovirus serostatus. Generated by immunoSEQ multiplex PCR, the TCRdb table keeps only in-frame clones and is missing some. This table has about 82,000 clones, 75% to 90% appearing once. Sequencing was performed on memory CD4+ T cells from blood. These receptor sequences come from an adult in good health and CMV-seronegative. Both conserved end residues are part of each CDR3. The D gene is left open where the match is weak. Size is stated for part of the rows, as once, few or many counts, or as a class when the clone is expanded.

d_call: -; clone_size: -; j_call: TRBJ2-5; v_call: TRBV7-7; cdr3_nt: TGTGCTAGCAGCTTAGAAGAGGGGAGGGAGACCCAGTACTTC; cdr3_aa: CASSLEEGRETQYF
d_call: -; clone_size: -; j_call: TRBJ1-2; v_call: TRBV7-2; cdr3_nt: TGTGCCAGCAGCTTAAGGGGCAGCCAAAGCGGCTACACCTTC; cdr3_aa: CASSLRGSQSGYTF
d_call: TRBD1; clone_size: -; j_call: TRBJ2-7; v_call: TRBV7-9; cdr3_nt: TGTGCCAGCAGGGGGACAGACACCTACGAGCAGTACTTC; cdr3_aa: CASRGTDTYEQYF
d_call: TRBD1; clone_size: -; j_call: TRBJ2-5; v_call: TRBV28; cdr3_nt: TGTGCCAGCAGCCCAGGGGGTCTAGGGAAAGAGACCCAGTACTTC; cdr3_aa: CASSPGGLGKETQYF
d_call: -; clone_size: -; j_call: TRBJ1-5; v_call: TRBV15; cdr3_nt: TGTGCCACCAGCAGAGAGTCCGGGGGGGGCACGAATCAGCCCCAGCATTTT; cdr3_aa: CATSRESGGGTNQPQHF
d_call: -; clone_size: -; j_call: TRBJ1-4; v_call: TRBV9; cdr3_nt: TGTGCCAGCAGCGTAGGGGGCGGCGTTAGTGAAAAACTGTTTTTT; cdr3_aa: CASSVGGGVSEKLFF
d_call: -; clone_size: -; j_call: TRBJ2-7; v_call: TRBV18; cdr3_nt: TGTGCCAGCTCACCAGGGAGCGAGCAGTACTTC; cdr3_aa: CASSPGSEQYF
d_call: TRBD1; clone_size: -; j_call: TRBJ1-2; v_call: TRBV5-1; cdr3_nt: TGCGCCAGCAGCTTTTCAGCCGACAGGGCGGAAGGCTACACCTTC; cdr3_aa: CASSFSADRAEGYTF
d_call: -; clone_size: -; j_call: TRBJ1-1; v_call: TRBV18; cdr3_nt: TGTGCCAGCTCCGACAGCCAGAACACTGAAGCTTTCTTT; cdr3_aa: CASSDSQNTEAFF
d_call: -; clone_size: -; j_call: TRBJ1-4; v_call: TRBV5-1; cdr3_nt: TGCGCCAGCAGCCCAACGGGGGGAGAGACTAATGAAAAACTGTTTTTT; cdr3_aa: CASSPTGGETNEKLFF
d_call: -; clone_size: -; j_call: TRBJ1-5; v_call: TRBV6-5; cdr3_nt: TGTGCCAGCAGTTCCGGATTATCCTTCGTGGAGCCCCAGCATTTT; cdr3_aa: CASSSGLSFVEPQHF
d_call: -; clone_size: -; j_call: TRBJ2-5; v_call: TRBV5-1; cdr3_nt: TGCGCCAGCATGCGAAGTTTGGGCCAAGAGACCCAGTACTTC; cdr3_aa: CASMRSLGQETQYF
d_call: TRBD1; clone_size: -; j_call: TRBJ1-5; v_call: TRBV19; cdr3_nt: TGTGCCAGTACCCGGGGCTTAGGGGGCATAAGCAATCAGCCCCAGCATTTT; cdr3_aa: CASTRGLGGISNQPQHF
d_call: TRBD2; clone_size: -; j_call: TRBJ2-5; v_call: TRBV2; cdr3_nt: TGTGCCAGCAGGAGGGCTAGCGGAATCCAAGAGACCCAGTACTTC; cdr3_aa: CASRRASGIQETQYF
d_call: -; clone_size: -; j_call: TRBJ2-5; v_call: TRBV4-1; cdr3_nt: TGCGCCAGCAGCCCCTCGGGACTCCAAGAGACCCAGTACTTC; cdr3_aa: CASSPSGLQETQYF
d_call: -; clone_size: -; j_call: TRBJ1-2; v_call: TRBV4-1; cdr3_nt: TGCGCCAGCAGCGAAGTCCTGGGACGGCAGAACTATGGCTACACCTTC; cdr3_aa: CASSEVLGRQNYGYTF
d_call: -; clone_size: -; j_call: TRBJ1-2; v_call: TRBV15; cdr3_nt: TGTGCCACCAGCAGAGATTTCCCGGCGCACTATGGCTACACCTTC; cdr3_aa: CATSRDFPAHYGYTF
d_call: -; clone_size: -; j_call: TRBJ2-1; v_call: TRBV5-1; cdr3_nt: TGCGCCAGCAGCTTTTCCGGGGGCCGATTGAATGAGCAGTTCTTC; cdr3_aa: CASSFSGGRLNEQFF
d_call: TRBD2; clone_size: few; j_call: TRBJ2-7; v_call: TRBV9; cdr3_nt: TGTGCCAGCAGCCCCACGACTAGCGGGGGGGCCGCGGGCTCCTACGAGCAGTACTTC; cdr3_aa: CASSPTTSGGAAGSYEQYF
d_call: -; clone_size: -; j_call: TRBJ2-5; v_call: TRBV5-1; cdr3_nt: TGCGCCAGCAGCTTGGTCGGCAGGGATGCCCAGTACTTC; cdr3_aa: CASSLVGRDAQYF
d_call: TRBD1; clone_size: once; j_call: TRBJ2-3; v_call: TRBV4-3; cdr3_nt: TGCGCCAGCAGCCAAGACCGGGACAGCTCCACAGATACGCAGTATTTT; cdr3_aa: CASSQDRDSSTDTQYF
d_call: -; clone_size: once; j_call: TRBJ1-1; v_call: TRBV19; cdr3_nt: TGTGCCAGTAGTAAGACAGGAGTCACTGAAGCTTTCTTT; cdr3_aa: CASSKTGVTEAFF
d_call: -; clone_size: -; j_call: TRBJ1-5; v_call: TRBV30; cdr3_nt: TGTGCCTGGGGTGGGGCCCAGCCCCAGCATTTT; cdr3_aa: CAWGGAQPQHF
d_call: -; clone_size: -; j_call: TRBJ2-7; v_call: TRBV2; cdr3_nt: TGTGCCAGCAGCCCATCGACTGGAATCTCCTACGAGCAGTACTTC; cdr3_aa: CASSPSTGISYEQYF
d_call: TRBD1; clone_size: -; j_call: TRBJ1-5; v_call: TRBV28; cdr3_nt: TGTGCCAGCCCCCCAACGGAGGGGGCGAAGAGCAATCAGCCCCAGCATTTT; cdr3_aa: CASPPTEGAKSNQPQHF
d_call: -; clone_size: -; j_call: TRBJ1-6; v_call: TRBV19; cdr3_nt: TGTGCCAGTAGTTCCACAGGGTACTCCTATAATTCACCCCTCCACTTT; cdr3_aa: CASSSTGYSYNSPLHF